Listed here is a single T cell receptor beta chain. The target antigen is unknown. The sample originates from a study of response to subunit inactivated influenza vaccine. The study, taken as a whole, reports: Authors suggested that a seasonal influenza vaccination recruits few new T cells each time.

In TCRdb, the RT-PCR reads were re-called with MiXCR into one record per CDR3 protein. The sample includes hundreds of thousands of distinct CDR3 sequences, under 9% of them seen just once. V lost 3 bases, J lost 8 bases, and 11 bases lay in between. Per germline, CDR1 DFQATT and CDR2 SNEGSKA (reference sequence). CDR3 size: 12 residues. Sequencing was performed on PBMCs from blood, taken less than 30 months after vaccination. This TCR came from a man aged 50 to 75 who received an inactivated influenza vaccine. V usage is TRBV20-1 and J usage is TRBJ2-1; D may be TRBD2 (6 bases). Here the CDR3 reads CSASRTNDEQFF. DNA for the CDR3: TGCAGTGCTAGTAGGACTAACGATGAGCAGTTCTTC.